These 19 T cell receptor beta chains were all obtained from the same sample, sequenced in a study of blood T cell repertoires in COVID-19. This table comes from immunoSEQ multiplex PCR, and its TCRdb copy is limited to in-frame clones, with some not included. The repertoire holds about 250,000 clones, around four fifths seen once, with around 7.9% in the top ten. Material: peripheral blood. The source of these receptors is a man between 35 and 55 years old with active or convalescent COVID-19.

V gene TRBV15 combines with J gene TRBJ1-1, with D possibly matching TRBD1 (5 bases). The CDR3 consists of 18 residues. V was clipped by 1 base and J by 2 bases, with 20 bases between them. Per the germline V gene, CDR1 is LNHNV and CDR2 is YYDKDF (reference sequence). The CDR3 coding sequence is TGTGCCACCAGCAGAGGCGGGGGGGAGGAAGAAATAAACACTGAAGCTTTCTTT. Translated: CATSRGGGEEEINTEAFF.

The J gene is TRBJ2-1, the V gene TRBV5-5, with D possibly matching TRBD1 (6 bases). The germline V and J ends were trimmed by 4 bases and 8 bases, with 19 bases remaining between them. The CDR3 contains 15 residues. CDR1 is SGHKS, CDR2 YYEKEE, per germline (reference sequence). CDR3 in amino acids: CASSRDPRGTYEQFF. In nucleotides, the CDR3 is TGTGCCAGCAGCCGAGACCCAAGGGGGACCTATGAGCAGTTCTTC.

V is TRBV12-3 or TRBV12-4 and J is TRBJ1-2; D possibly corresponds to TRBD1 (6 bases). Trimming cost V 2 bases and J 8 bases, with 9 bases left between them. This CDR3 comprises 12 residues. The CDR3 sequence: CASSLNRVGYTF. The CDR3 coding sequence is TGTGCCAGCAGTTTAAACAGGGTGGGCTACACCTTC.

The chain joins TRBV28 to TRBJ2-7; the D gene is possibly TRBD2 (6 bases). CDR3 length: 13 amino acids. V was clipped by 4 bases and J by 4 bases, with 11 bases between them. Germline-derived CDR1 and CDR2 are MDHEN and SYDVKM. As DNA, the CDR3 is TGTGCCAGCAGTTCCGGGAGTAGATACGAGCAGTACTTC. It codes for CASSSGSRYEQYF.

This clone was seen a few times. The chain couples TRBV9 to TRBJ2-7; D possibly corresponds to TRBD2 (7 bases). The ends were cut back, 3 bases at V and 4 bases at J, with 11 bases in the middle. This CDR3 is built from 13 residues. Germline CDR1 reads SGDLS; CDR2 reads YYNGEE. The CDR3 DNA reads TGTGCCAGCAGCGCGGGGGGCAAGTACGAGCAGTACTTC. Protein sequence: CASSAGGKYEQYF.

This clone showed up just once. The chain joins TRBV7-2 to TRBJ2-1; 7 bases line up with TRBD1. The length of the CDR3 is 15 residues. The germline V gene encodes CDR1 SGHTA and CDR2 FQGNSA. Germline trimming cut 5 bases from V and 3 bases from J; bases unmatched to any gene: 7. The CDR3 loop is CASSRWDSDYNEQFF. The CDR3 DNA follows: TGTGCCAGCAGCAGGTGGGACAGCGACTACAATGAGCAGTTCTTC.

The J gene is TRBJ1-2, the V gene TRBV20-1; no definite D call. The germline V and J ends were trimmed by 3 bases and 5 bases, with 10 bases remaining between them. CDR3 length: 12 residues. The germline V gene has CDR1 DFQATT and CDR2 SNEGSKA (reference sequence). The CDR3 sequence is CSASWEQYGYTF. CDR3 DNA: TGCAGTGCTAGTTGGGAGCAATATGGCTACACCTTC.

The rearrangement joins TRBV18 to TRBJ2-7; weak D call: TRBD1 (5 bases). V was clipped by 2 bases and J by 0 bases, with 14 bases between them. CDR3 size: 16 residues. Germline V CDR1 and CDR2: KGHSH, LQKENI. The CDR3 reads CASSPTSRQSSYEQYF. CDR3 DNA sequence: TGTGCCAGCTCACCAACATCGAGACAGAGCTCCTACGAGCAGTACTTC. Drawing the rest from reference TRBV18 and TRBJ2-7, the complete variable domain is NAGVMQNPRHLVRRRGQEARLRCSPMKGHSHVYWYRQLPEEGLKFMVYLQKENIIDESGMPKERFSAEFPKEGPSILRIQQVVRGDSAAYFCASSPTSRQSSYEQYFGPGTRLTVT.

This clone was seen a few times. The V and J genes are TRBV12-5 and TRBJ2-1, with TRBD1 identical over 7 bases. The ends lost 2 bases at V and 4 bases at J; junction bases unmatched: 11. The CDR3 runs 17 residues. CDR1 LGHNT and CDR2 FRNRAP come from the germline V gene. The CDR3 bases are TGTGCTAGTGGTTTGACGCAGCTCAGGGGGATATACAATGAGCAGTTCTTC. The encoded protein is CASGLTQLRGIYNEQFF. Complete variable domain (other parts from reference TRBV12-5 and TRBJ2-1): DARVTQTPRHKVTEMGQEVTMRCQPILGHNTVFWYRQTMMQGLELLAYFRNRAPLDDSGMPKDRFSAEMPDATLATLKIQPSEPRDSAVYFCASGLTQLRGIYNEQFFGPGTRLTVL.

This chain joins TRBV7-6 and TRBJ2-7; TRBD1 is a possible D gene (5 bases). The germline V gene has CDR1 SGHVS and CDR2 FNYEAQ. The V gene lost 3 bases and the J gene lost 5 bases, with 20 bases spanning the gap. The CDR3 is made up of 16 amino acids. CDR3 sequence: CASSFGSAGQIHEQYF. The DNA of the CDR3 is TGTGCCAGCAGCTTTGGATCCGCAGGGCAAATCCACGAGCAGTACTTC. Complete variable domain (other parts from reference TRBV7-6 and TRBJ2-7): GAGVSQSPRYKVTKRGQDVALRCDPISGHVSLYWYRQALGQGPEFLTYFNYEAQQDKSGLPNDRFSAERPEGSISTLTIQRTEQRDSAMYRCASSFGSAGQIHEQYFGPGTRLTVT.

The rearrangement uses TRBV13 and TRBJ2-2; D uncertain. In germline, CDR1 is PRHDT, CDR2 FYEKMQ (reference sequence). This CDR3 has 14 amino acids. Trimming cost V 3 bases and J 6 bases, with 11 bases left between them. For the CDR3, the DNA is TGTGCCAGCAGCTTTTCCGGGTCGGCCGGGGAGCTGTTTTTT. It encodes CASSFSGSAGELFF.

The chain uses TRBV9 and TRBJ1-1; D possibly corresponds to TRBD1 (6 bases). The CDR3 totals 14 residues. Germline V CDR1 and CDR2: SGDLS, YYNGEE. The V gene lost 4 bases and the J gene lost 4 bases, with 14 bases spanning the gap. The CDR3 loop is CASSLEVTGTEAFF. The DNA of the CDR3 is TGTGCCAGCAGCCTAGAGGTGACAGGCACTGAAGCTTTCTTT.

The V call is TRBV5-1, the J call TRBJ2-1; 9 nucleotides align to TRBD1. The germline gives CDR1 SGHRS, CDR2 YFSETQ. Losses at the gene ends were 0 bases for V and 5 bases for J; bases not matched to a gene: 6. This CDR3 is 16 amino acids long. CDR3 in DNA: TGCGCCAGCAGCTTGGGTGGGACAGGGTATCACAATGAGCAGTTCTTC. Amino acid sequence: CASSLGGTGYHNEQFF.

CDR3 residues: CASSLGLQLDEQFF. In nucleotides, the CDR3 is TGTGCCAGCAGCTTAGGACTCCAGTTGGATGAGCAGTTCTTC. The chain couples TRBV7-2 to TRBJ2-1, with no clear D. Germline V CDR1 and CDR2: SGHTA, FQGNSA. This CDR3 has 14 residues. Trimming cost V 1 base and J 8 bases, with 12 bases left between them.

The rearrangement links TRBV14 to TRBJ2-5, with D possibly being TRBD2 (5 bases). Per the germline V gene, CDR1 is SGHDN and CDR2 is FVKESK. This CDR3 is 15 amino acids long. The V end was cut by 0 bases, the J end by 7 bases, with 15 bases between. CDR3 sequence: CASSQDLRFGGTQYF. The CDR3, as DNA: TGTGCCAGCAGCCAAGATCTCAGGTTTGGAGGGACCCAGTACTTC.

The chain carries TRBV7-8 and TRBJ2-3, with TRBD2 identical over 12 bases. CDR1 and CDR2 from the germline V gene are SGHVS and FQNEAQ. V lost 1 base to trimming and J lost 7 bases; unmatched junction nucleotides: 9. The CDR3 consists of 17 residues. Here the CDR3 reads CASSLVILAGGRYTQYF. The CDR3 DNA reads TGTGCCAGCAGCTTAGTAATACTAGCGGGGGGTCGATATACGCAGTATTTT. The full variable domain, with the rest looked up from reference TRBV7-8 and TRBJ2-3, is GAGVSQSPRYKVAKRGQDVALRCDPISGHVSLFWYQQALGQGPEFLTYFQNEAQLDKSGLPSDRFFAERPEGSVSTLKIQRTQQEDSAVYLCASSLVILAGGRYTQYFGPGTRLTVL.

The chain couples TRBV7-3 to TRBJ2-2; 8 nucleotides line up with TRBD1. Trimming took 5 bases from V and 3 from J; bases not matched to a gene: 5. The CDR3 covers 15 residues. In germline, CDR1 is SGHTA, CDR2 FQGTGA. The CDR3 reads CASSPRGQDTGELFF. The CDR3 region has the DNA TGTGCCAGCAGCCCCCGGGGACAGGACACCGGGGAGCTGTTTTTT.

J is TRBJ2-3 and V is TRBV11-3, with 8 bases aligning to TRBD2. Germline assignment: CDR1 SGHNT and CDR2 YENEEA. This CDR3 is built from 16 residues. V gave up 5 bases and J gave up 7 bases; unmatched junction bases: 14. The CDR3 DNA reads TGTGCCAGCAGCCCCCAGGGTCTGGGGACTAGTAATACGCAGTATTTT. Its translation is CASSPQGLGTSNTQYF.

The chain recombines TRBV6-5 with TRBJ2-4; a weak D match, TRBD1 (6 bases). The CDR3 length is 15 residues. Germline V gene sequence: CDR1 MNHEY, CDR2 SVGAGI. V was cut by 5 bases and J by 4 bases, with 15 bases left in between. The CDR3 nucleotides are TGTGCCAGCAGTACTGGGGGCGCCGGGAAAAACATTCAGTACTTC. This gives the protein CASSTGGAGKNIQYF.